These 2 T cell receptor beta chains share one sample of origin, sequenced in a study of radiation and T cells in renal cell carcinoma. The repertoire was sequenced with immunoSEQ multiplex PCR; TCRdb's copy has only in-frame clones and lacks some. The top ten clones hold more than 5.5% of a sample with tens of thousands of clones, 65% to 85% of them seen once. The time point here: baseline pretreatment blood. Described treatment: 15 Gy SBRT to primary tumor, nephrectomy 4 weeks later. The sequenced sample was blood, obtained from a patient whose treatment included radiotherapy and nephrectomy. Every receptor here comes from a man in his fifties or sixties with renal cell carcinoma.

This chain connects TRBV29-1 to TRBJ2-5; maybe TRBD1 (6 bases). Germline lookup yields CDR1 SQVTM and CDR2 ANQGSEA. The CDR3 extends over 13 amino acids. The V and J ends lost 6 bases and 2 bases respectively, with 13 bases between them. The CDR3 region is CSVVQGRQETQYF. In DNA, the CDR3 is TGCAGCGTCGTACAGGGTCGTCAAGAGACCCAGTACTTC.

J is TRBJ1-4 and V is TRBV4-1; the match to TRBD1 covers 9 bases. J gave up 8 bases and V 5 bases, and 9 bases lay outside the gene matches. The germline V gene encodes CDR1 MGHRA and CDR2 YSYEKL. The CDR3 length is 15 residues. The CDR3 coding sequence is TGCGCCAGCAGCGCCCGGGACAGGGAGGGAGAAAAACTGTTTTTT. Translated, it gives CASSARDREGEKLFF.